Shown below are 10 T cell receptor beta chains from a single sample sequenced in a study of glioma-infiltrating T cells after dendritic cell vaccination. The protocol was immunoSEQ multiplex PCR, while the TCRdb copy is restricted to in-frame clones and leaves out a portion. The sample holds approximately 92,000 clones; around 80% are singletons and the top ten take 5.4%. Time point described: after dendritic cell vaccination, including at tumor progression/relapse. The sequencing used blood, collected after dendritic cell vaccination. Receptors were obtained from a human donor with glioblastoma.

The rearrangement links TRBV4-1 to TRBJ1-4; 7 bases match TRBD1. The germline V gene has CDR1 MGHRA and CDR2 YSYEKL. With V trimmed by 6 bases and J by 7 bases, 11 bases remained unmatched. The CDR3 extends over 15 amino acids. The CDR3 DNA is TGCGCCAGCAGGCCAATAGACAGGGAAAGTGAAAAACTGTTTTTT. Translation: CASRPIDRESEKLFF.

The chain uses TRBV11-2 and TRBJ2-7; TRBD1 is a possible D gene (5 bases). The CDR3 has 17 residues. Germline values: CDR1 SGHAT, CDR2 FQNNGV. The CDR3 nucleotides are TGTGGCCCCTCCCACACAGGAAATGGCAGATCCTCCTACGAGCAGTACTTC. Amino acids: CGPSHTGNGRSSYEQYF.

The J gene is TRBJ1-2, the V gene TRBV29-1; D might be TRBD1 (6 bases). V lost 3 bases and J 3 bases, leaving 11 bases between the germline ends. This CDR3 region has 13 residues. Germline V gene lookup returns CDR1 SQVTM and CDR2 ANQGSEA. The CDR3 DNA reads TGCAGCGTTGAGGGGGGGGCGGACTATGGCTACACCTTC. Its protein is CSVEGGADYGYTF.

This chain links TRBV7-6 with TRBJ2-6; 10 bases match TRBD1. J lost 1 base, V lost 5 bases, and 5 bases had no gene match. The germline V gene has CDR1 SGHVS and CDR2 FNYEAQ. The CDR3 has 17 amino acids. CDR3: CASSHPGQGSGANVLTF. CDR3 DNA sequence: TGTGCCAGCAGCCACCCGGGACAGGGGTCTGGGGCCAACGTCCTGACTTTC.

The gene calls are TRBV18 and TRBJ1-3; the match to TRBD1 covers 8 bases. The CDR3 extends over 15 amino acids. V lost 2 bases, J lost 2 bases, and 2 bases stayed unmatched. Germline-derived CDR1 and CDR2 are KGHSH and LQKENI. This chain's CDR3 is CASSPGQGPGNTIYF. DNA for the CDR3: TGTGCCAGCTCACCAGGACAGGGCCCTGGAAACACCATATATTTT. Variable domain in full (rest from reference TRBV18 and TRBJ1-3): NAGVMQNPRHLVRRRGQEARLRCSPMKGHSHVYWYRQLPEEGLKFMVYLQKENIIDESGMPKERFSAEFPKEGPSILRIQQVVRGDSAAYFCASSPGQGPGNTIYFGEGSWLTVV.

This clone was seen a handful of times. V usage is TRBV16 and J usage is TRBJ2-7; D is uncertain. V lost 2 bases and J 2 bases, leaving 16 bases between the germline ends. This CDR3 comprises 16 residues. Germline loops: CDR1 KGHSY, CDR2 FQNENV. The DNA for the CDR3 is TGTGCCAGCAGCCAAATCCCCCCAGGAAATACCTACGAGCAGTACTTC. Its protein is CASSQIPPGNTYEQYF.

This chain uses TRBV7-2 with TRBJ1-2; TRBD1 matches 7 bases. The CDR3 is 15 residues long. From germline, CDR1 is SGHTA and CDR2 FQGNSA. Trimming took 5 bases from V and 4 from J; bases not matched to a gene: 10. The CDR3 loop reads CASSPGQVGGYGYTF. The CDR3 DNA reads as TGTGCCAGCAGCCCCGGACAGGTTGGAGGCTATGGCTACACCTTC.

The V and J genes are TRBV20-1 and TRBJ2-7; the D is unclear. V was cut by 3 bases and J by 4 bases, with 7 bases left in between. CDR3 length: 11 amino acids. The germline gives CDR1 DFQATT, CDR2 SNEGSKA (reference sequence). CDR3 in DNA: TGCAGTGCTAGTCCACGGTACGAGCAGTACTTC. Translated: CSASPRYEQYF.

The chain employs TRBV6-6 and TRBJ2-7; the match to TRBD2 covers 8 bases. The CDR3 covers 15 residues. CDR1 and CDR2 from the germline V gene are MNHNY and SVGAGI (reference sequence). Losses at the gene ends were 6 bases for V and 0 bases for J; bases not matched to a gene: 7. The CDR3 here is CASSASGTSSYEQYF. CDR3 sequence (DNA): TGTGCCAGCAGCGCTTCCGGGACTAGCTCCTACGAGCAGTACTTC.

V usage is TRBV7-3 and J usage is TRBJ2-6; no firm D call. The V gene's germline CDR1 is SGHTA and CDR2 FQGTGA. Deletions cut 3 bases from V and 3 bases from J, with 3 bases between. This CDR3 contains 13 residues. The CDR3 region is CASSFFGANVLTF. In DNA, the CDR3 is TGTGCCAGCAGCTTCTTTGGGGCCAACGTCCTGACTTTC.